The 4 T cell receptor beta chains reported below all come from one sample, sequenced in a study of T cell responses to AZD1222 COVID-19 vaccine. TCRdb's copy holds only in-frame clones and misses some; the assay was immunoSEQ multiplex PCR. Of over 150,000 clones in the sample, roughly 90% were seen once. The input for sequencing was peripheral blood, taken on day 0 of AZD1222 vaccination. The origin of the receptors is an adult in good health.

The V call is TRBV4-1, the J call TRBJ1-1; tentative D call: TRBD1 (5 bases). The V end was cut by 3 bases, the J end by 6 bases, with 8 bases between. The CDR3 contains 12 residues. Germline V CDR1 and CDR2: MGHRA, YSYEKL. CDR3 in DNA: TGCGCCAGCAGCCAGGGGCCGGCTGAAGCTTTCTTT. Its protein is CASSQGPAEAFF.

The gene calls are TRBV9 and TRBJ2-1; 12 nucleotides agree with TRBD2. This CDR3 spans 15 amino acids. Looked up from germline, CDR1 is SGDLS and CDR2 is YYNGEE. Losses at the gene ends were 4 bases for V and 7 bases for J; bases not matched to a gene: 6. The CDR3 DNA is TGTGCCAGCAGCCCCTTGACTAGCGGGGGTAATGAGCAGTTCTTC. Encoded protein: CASSPLTSGGNEQFF.

The rearrangement links TRBV6-6 to TRBJ2-5, with 7 bases identical to TRBD1. Germline V gene lookup returns CDR1 MNHNY and CDR2 SVGAGI (reference sequence). The CDR3 runs 15 residues. Germline trimming cut 8 bases from V and 2 bases from J; bases unmatched to any gene: 11. The CDR3 DNA reads as TGTGCCAGCCGTACTAGGGGGCAGGGGCAAGAGACCCAGTACTTC. Translating gives CASRTRGQGQETQYF.

This clone showed up many times. The V gene is TRBV4-1, the J gene TRBJ2-1; 15 nucleotides match TRBD2. Germline CDR1 reads MGHRA; CDR2 reads YSYEKL. The CDR3 sequence is 19 residues long. Trimming removed 4 bases from V and 1 base from J; junction bases left unmatched: 8. CDR3 bases: TGCGCCAGCAGCCCGGGACTAGCGGGAGGAGGGTCTTCCTACAATGAGCAGTTCTTC. Protein sequence: CASSPGLAGGGSSYNEQFF.